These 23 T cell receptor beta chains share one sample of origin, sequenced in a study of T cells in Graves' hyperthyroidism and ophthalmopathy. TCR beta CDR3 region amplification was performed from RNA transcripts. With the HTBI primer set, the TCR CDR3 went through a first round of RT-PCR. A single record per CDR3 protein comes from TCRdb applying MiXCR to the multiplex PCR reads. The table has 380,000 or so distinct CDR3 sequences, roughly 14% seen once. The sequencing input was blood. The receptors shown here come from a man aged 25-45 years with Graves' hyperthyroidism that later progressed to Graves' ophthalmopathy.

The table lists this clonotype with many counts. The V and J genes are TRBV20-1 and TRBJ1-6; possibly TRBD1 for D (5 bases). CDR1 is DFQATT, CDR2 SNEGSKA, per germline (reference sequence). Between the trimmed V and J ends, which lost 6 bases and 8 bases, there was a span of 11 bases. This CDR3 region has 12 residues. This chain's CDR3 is CSANPGYSPLHF. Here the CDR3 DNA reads TGCAGTGCAAATCCAGGGTATTCACCCCTCCACTTT.

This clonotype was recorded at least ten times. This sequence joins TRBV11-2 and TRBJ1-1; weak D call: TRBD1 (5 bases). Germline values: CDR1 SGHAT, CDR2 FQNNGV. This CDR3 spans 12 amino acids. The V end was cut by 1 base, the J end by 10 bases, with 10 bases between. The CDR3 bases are TGTGCCAGCAGCTTAGCGGGGGGGAGAGCTTTCTTT. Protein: CASSLAGGRAFF.

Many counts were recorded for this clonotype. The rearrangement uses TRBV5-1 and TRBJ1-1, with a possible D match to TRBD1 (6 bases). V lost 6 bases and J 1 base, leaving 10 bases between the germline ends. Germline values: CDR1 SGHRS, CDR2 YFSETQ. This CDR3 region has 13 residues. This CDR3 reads CASKRTENTEAFF. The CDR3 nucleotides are TGCGCCAGCAAGAGGACAGAGAACACTGAAGCTTTCTTT.

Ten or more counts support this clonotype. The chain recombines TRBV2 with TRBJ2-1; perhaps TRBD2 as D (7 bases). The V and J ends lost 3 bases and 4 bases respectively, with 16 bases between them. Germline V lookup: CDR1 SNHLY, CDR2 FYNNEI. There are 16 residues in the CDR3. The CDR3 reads CASSEEGVGGYNEQFF. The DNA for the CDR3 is TGTGCCAGCAGTGAGGAGGGGGTCGGGGGGTACAATGAGCAGTTCTTC.

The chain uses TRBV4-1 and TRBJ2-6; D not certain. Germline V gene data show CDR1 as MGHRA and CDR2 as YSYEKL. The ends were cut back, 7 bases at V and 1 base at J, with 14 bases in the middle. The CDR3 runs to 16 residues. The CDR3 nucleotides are TGCGCCAGCAACCTAGGGTTTCTATCTGGGGCCAACGTCCTGACTTTC. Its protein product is CASNLGFLSGANVLTF.

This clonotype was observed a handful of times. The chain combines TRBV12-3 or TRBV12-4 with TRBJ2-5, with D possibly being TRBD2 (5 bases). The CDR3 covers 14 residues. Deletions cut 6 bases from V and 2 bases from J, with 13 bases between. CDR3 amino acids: CASSLRLAQETQYF. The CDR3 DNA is TGTGCCAGCAGCTTACGATTAGCGCAAGAGACCCAGTACTTC.

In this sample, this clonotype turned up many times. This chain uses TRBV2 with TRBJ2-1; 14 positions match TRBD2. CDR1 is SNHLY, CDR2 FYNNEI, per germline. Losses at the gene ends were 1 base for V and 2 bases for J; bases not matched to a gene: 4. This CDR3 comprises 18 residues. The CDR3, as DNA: TGTGCCAGCAGTGAAGGGGTGACTAGCGGGGGGGCCTACAATGAGCAGTTCTTC. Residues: CASSEGVTSGGAYNEQFF.

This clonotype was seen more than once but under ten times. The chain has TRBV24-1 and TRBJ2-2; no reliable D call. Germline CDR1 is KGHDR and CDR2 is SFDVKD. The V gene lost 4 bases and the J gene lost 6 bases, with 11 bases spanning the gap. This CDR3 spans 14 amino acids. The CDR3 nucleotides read TGTGCCACCAGTGAAGACTGGGTGTCCGGGGAGCTGTTTTTT. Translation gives CATSEDWVSGELFF.

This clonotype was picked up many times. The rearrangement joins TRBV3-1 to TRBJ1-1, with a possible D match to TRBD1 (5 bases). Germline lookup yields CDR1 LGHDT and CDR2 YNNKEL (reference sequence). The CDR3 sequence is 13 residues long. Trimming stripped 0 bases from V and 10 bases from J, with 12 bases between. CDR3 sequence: CASSQDLRGRAFF. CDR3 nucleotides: TGTGCCAGCAGCCAAGATTTGAGGGGAAGAGCTTTCTTT.

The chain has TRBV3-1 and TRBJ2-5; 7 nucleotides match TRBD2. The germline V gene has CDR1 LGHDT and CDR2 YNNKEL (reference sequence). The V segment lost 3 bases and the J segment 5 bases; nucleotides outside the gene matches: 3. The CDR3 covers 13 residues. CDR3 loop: CASSQRAGETQYF. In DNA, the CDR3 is TGTGCCAGCAGCCAGAGAGCGGGGGAGACCCAGTACTTC.

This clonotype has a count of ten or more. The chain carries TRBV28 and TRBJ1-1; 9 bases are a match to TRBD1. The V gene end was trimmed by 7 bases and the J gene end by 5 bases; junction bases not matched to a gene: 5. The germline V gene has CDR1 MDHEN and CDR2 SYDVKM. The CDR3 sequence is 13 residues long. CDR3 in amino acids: CASKNRGRTEAFF. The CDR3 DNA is TGTGCCAGCAAAAACAGGGGGCGGACTGAAGCTTTCTTT. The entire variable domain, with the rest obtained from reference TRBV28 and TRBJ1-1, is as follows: DVKVTQSSRYLVKRTGEKVFLECVQDMDHENMFWYRQDPGLGLRLIYFSYDVKMKEKGDIPEGYSVSREKKERFSLILESASTNQTSMYLCASKNRGRTEAFFGQGTRLTVV.

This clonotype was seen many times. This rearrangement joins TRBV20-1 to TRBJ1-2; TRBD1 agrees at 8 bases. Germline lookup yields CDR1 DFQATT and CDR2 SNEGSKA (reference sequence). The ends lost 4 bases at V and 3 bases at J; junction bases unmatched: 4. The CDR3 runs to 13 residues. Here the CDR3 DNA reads TGCAGTGCTACAGGGGGCCACGACTATGGCTACACCTTC. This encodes CSATGGHDYGYTF.

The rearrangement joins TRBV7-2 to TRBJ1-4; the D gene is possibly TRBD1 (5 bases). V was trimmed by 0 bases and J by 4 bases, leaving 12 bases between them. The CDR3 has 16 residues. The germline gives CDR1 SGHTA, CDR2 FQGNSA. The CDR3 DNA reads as TGTGCCAGCAGCTTAGCGGGGGGGTTACTTAATGAAAAACTGTTTTTT. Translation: CASSLAGGLLNEKLFF.

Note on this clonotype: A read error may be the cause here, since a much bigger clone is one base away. CDR3 in amino acids: CASSVYGRDAGNTIYF. The CDR3 nucleotides are TGTGCCAGCAGCGTGTACGGCAGGGACGCTGGAAACACCATATATTTT. The chain employs TRBV11-2 and TRBJ1-3, with D maybe TRBD1 (5 bases). This CDR3 is built from 16 residues. V was clipped by 5 bases and J by 2 bases, with 16 bases between them. From germline, CDR1 is SGHAT and CDR2 FQNNGV.

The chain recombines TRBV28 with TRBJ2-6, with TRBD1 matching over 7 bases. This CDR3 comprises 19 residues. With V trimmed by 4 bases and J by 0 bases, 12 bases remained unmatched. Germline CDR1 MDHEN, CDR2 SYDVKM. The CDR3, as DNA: TGTGCCAGCAGTTCCCCGGGACAGCCCAAGAGCTCTGGGGCCAACGTCCTGACTTTC. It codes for CASSSPGQPKSSGANVLTF.

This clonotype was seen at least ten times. In DNA form, the CDR3 reads TGTGCCAGCAGCGTCAGGGATTTGCATGGCTACACCTTC. Its protein product is CASSVRDLHGYTF. The gene calls are TRBV3-1 and TRBJ1-2, with D perhaps TRBD1 (5 bases). Germline loops: CDR1 LGHDT, CDR2 YNNKEL (reference sequence). Trimming left V 5 bases short and J 6 bases short, with 13 bases between. The CDR3 runs 13 residues. The whole variable domain, filled in from reference TRBV3-1 and TRBJ1-2, reads DTAVSQTPKYLVTQMGNDKSIKCEQNLGHDTMYWYKQDSKKFLKIMFSYNNKELIINETVPNRFSPKSPDKAHLNLHINSLELGDSAVYFCASSVRDLHGYTFGSGTRLTVV.

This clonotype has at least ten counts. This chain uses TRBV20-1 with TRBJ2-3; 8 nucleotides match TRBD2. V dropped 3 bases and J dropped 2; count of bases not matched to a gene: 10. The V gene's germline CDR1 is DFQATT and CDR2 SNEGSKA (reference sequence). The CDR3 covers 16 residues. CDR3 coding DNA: TGCAGTGCTAGCAGGGCGGGGGGACCTTACACAGATACGCAGTATTTT. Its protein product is CSASRAGGPYTDTQYF.

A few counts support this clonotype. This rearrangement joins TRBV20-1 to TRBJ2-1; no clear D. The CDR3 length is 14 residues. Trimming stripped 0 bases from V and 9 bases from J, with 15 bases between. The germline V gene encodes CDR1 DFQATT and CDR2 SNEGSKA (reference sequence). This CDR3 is CSARDSIGLSEQFF. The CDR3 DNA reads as TGCAGTGCTAGAGACTCCATAGGGTTGAGTGAGCAGTTCTTC.

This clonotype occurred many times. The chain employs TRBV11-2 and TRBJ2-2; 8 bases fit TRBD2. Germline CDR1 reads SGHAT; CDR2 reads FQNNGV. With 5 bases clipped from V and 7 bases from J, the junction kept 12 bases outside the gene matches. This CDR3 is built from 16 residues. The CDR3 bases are TGTGCCAGCAGCCCTCTTGGCGGGGGGCGGATCGGGGAGCTGTTTTTT. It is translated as CASSPLGGGRIGELFF.

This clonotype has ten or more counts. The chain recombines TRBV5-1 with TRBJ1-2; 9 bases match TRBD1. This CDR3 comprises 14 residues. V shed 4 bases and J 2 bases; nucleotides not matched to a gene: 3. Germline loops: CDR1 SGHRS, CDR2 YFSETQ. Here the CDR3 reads CASSTGQGNYGYTF. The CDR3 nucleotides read TGCGCCAGCAGCACCGGACAGGGGAACTATGGCTACACCTTC.

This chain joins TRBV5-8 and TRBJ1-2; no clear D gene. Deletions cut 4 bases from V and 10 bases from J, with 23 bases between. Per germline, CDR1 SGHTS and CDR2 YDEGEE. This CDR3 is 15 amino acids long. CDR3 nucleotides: TGTGCCAGCAGCACCCGTGTGGGATATAGGATTGACTACACCTTC. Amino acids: CASSTRVGYRIDYTF.

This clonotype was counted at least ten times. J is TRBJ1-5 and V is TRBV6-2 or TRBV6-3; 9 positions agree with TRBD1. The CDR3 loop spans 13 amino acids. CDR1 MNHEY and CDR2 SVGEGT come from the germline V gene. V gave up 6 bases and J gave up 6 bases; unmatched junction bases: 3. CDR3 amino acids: CASRDRGIQPQHF. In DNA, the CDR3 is TGTGCCAGCAGGGACAGGGGAATTCAGCCCCAGCATTTT.

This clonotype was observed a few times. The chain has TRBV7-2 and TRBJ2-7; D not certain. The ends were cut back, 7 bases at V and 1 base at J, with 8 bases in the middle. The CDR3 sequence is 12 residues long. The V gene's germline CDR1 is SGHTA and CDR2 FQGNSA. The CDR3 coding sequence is TGTGCCAGCATCGGCCCTTCCTACGAGCAGTACTTC. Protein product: CASIGPSYEQYF.